The 5 T cell receptor beta chains listed next were all sequenced from one sample in a study of chemoradiotherapy in HPV16-positive cancers. TCRdb's copy holds only in-frame clones and misses some; the assay was immunoSEQ multiplex PCR. The table includes tens of thousands of clones, about 88% detected once. Source: blood, taken from a patient who underwent chemoradiotherapy. The receptors come from a human donor with HPV-associated anogenital cancer.

The chain couples TRBV7-9 to TRBJ2-1, with 9 bases matching TRBD1. This CDR3 region has 15 residues. Trimming removed 4 bases from V and 8 bases from J; junction bases left unmatched: 9. Germline V gene data show CDR1 as SEHNR and CDR2 as FQNEAQ (reference sequence). The CDR3 nucleotides are TGTGCCAGCAGCTCCGCCACAGGGGGCCCAGATGAGCAGTTCTTC. Translated: CASSSATGGPDEQFF.

V gene TRBV10-3 combines with J gene TRBJ2-4; D remains ambiguous. Germline V CDR1 and CDR2: ENHRY, SYGVKD. The CDR3 consists of 15 residues. V was shortened by 11 bases and J by 1 base, with 18 bases between the two germline ends. CDR3 protein: CAAASADGAKNIQYF. DNA for the CDR3: TGTGCCGCCGCCTCGGCGGATGGGGCCAAAAACATTCAGTACTTC.

V is TRBV1 and J is TRBJ2-7; the D call of TRBD2 is as the table states it, not checked on the DNA. TRBV1 is labeled a pseudogene. This CDR3 comprises 16 residues. CDR3 sequence (DNA): TGCACCAGCGGTCCGGGACTAGCGGACCTATCCTACGAGCAGTACTTC. Residues: CTSGPGLADLSYEQYF.

Only one count was recorded for this clone. This sequence joins TRBV18 and TRBJ1-1; D is possibly TRBD1 (6 bases). The CDR3 is 17 amino acids. Deletions cut 0 bases from V and 4 bases from J, with 18 bases between. CDR1 is KGHSH and CDR2 is LQKENI in the germline V gene. This CDR3 reads CASSPPSGATIGTEAFF. For the CDR3, the DNA is TGTGCCAGCTCACCACCGTCAGGGGCCACGATAGGCACTGAAGCTTTCTTT.

The V gene is TRBV19, the J gene TRBJ1-5; no clear D gene. The germline gives CDR1 LNHDA, CDR2 SQIVND (reference sequence). The CDR3 is 15 residues long. V was clipped by 4 bases and J by 0 bases, with 10 bases between them. CDR3 protein: CASSKSFYSNQPQHF. CDR3 in DNA: TGTGCCAGTAGTAAGTCGTTTTATAGCAATCAGCCCCAGCATTTT.